This T cell receptor beta chain was captured in a study of control samples from healthy donors and cancer patients. This CDR3 comprises 18 residues. CDR1 is LGHDT, CDR2 YNNKEL, per germline (reference sequence). The ends were cut back, 4 bases at V and 2 bases at J, with 18 bases in the middle. Assay used: immunoSEQ multiplex PCR; TCRdb lists only in-frame clones, some missing. Of around 76,000 clones in the sample, 75% to 90% are singletons; the top ten hold over 8%. Input material: PBMCs. This clonotype was obtained from a woman aged 45-60 years with colorectal cancer. V gene TRBV3-1 (or the pseudogene TRBV3-2) combines with J gene TRBJ2-6; tentatively, D is TRBD1 or TRBD2 (7 bases each). The CDR3 here is CASSLHTRGGAGANVLTF. CDR3 DNA sequence: TGTGCCAGCAGCCTCCACACCAGGGGGGGCGCTGGGGCCAACGTCCTGACTTTC.